This TCR beta chain was sequenced for a study of shared clonotypes between healthy human individuals. Study-level findings and limits: What naive subsets generally showed was a larger estimated richness than memory subsets showed.

Naive CD8 cells lacked CD45RO and underwent positive selection for CCR7, leaving out terminally differentiated effector memory CD45RA+ cells. The test was conducted at deep level. As handled by the study authors: ImmunoSEQ sequences covered only the junction and lacked quality scores; filtering therefore differed. Libraries were prepared by immunoSEQ multiplex PCR; TCRdb keeps only in-frame clonotypes and omits some of them. V, J and clone size derive from that table, while D and trimming were established from the DNA sequence. The repertoire holds around 1.9 million clones, with just over 90% as singletons. The CDR3 consists of 13 residues. Trimming stripped 3 bases from V and 4 bases from J, with 10 bases between. Germline loops: CDR1 LNHDA, CDR2 SQIVND (reference sequence). About this clone itself: Its antigen remains unknown. Other DNA sequences from this sample encode an identical CDR3 as well.

The specimen sequenced was naive CD8+ T cells from PBMCs. The chain has TRBV19 and TRBJ2-7; weak D call: TRBD1 (5 bases). This clonotype was obtained from a young man in good health. Some clones in this sample may be carry-over from other donors' samples. CDR3 in DNA: TGTGCCAGTAGTATTCAGGGCGCATACGAGCAGTACTTC. Translation: CASSIQGAYEQYF.